This entry lists 9 T cell receptor beta chains sequenced from one sample in a study of blood T cells in healthy people across ages. Then a second PCR, running roughly 7 to 11 cycles, was carried out with a sample-barcoded 5' primer and a J-beta primer mix. TCRdb reprocessed the 5' RACE reads with MiXCR, giving one entry per CDR3 protein. The sample contains fewer than 700,000 distinct CDR3 sequences, about 45% of which appear only once. Sequenced sample: blood. These receptors were collected from an elderly man in good health.

The rearrangement uses TRBV4-1 and TRBJ2-5, with 7 bases lining up with TRBD2. CDR1 is MGHRA, CDR2 YSYEKL, per germline. V lost 3 bases, J lost 3 bases, and 10 bases stayed unmatched. This CDR3 comprises 16 residues. Here the CDR3 reads CASSQIQRGKEETQYF. CDR3 DNA sequence: TGCGCCAGCAGCCAGATCCAGCGGGGCAAAGAAGAGACCCAGTACTTC.

The gene calls are TRBV9 and TRBJ2-5, with 7 bases lining up with TRBD1. There are 15 residues in the CDR3. Per the germline V gene, CDR1 is SGDLS and CDR2 is YYNGEE. J lost 1 base, V lost 0 bases, and 3 bases had no gene match. CDR3 DNA: TGTGCCAGCAGCGTAGGGGGACAGTCCCAAGAGACCCAGTACTTC. Amino acids: CASSVGGQSQETQYF.

The CDR3 reads CSARTLAGEGSYNEQFF. Here the CDR3 DNA reads TGCAGTGCTAGAACCCTAGCGGGAGAGGGGTCCTACAATGAGCAGTTCTTC. The chain employs TRBV20-1 and TRBJ2-1, with TRBD2 identical over 10 bases. Trimming at V came to 2 bases and at J to 1 base, leaving 8 bases not matched to a gene. The CDR3 contains 17 residues. Germline CDR1 DFQATT, CDR2 SNEGSKA (reference sequence).

This clonotype turned up a few times. CDR3 in amino acids: CSGQGIPGEKLFF. CDR3 DNA sequence: TGCAGCGGACAGGGGATTCCTGGTGAAAAACTGTTTTTT. The chain employs TRBV29-1 and TRBJ1-4; 8 bases match TRBD1. The CDR3 length is 13 residues. V shed 7 bases and J 7 bases; nucleotides not matched to a gene: 8. Looked up from germline, CDR1 is SQVTM and CDR2 is ANQGSEA.

The sample holds one count of this clonotype. This chain links TRBV20-1 with TRBJ1-1; D perhaps matches TRBD1 (6 bases). The CDR3 has 11 residues. Trimming cost V 5 bases and J 4 bases, with 8 bases left between them. CDR1 is DFQATT, CDR2 SNEGSKA, per germline (reference sequence). The DNA of the CDR3 is TGCAGTGCTTGGGACATCACTGAAGCTTTCTTT. The encoded protein is CSAWDITEAFF.

This clonotype was seen a few times. This sequence joins TRBV7-9 and TRBJ2-7; D gene unclear. Germline CDR1 is SEHNR and CDR2 is FQNEAQ (reference sequence). The CDR3 sequence is 16 residues long. The V gene lost 5 bases and the J gene lost 2 bases, with 19 bases spanning the gap. The CDR3 nucleotides are TGTGCCAGCAGCCCCAATGACCGTTTGAATCCCTACGAGCAGTACTTC. This translates into CASSPNDRLNPYEQYF.

This clonotype was seen a handful of times. The rearrangement joins TRBV28 to TRBJ2-5; the D is unclear. Germline values: CDR1 MDHEN, CDR2 SYDVKM. The V gene lost 5 bases and the J gene lost 5 bases, with 12 bases spanning the gap. The length of the CDR3 is 13 residues. CDR3 protein: CASSPGDGETQYF. CDR3 coding DNA: TGTGCCAGCAGTCCCGGAGACGGGGAGACCCAGTACTTC. The full variable domain, completed using reference TRBV28 and TRBJ2-5, is DVKVTQSSRYLVKRTGEKVFLECVQDMDHENMFWYRQDPGLGLRLIYFSYDVKMKEKGDIPEGYSVSREKKERFSLILESASTNQTSMYLCASSPGDGETQYFGPGTRLLVL.

The V and J genes are TRBV7-8 and TRBJ1-6; the D gene is possibly TRBD1 (5 bases). Germline loops: CDR1 SGHVS, CDR2 FQNEAQ. Trimming took 1 base from V and 8 from J, leaving 12 bases between them. The CDR3 runs to 15 residues. CDR3 DNA sequence: TGTGCCAGCAGCTTAGATCGCGGGGCGTATTCACCCCTCCACTTT. It yields the protein CASSLDRGAYSPLHF.

This clonotype was counted between two and nine times. V gene TRBV7-9 combines with J gene TRBJ1-4; a weak D match, TRBD1 (6 bases). Per germline, CDR1 SEHNR and CDR2 FQNEAQ (reference sequence). The V end was cut by 4 bases, the J end by 5 bases, with 14 bases between. The CDR3 has 15 residues. The CDR3 sequence is CASSYSGTPNEKLFF. The CDR3 coding sequence is TGTGCCAGCAGCTATTCCGGGACACCGAATGAAAAACTGTTTTTT.